This T cell receptor (beta chain) comes out of a study of blood T cells in healthy people across ages. CDR1 and CDR2 from the germline V gene are MNHEY and SMNVEV (reference sequence). There are 14 residues in the CDR3. The V end was cut by 0 bases, the J end by 6 bases, with 11 bases between. Extraction of total RNA produced a minimum of 6 micrograms from each sample. This clonotype was seen a handful of times. Antigen: not known. Study-level points and caveats: Older age went with lower TCR beta diversity per million T cells, in a roughly linear way. The unsorted PBMCs prevented any conclusive comparison of naive versus antigen-experienced cells.

A second PCR, run for about 7 to 11 cycles, used a sample-barcoded 5' primer plus a J-beta primer mix. Tagging of each cDNA molecule was performed by a template-switch adaptor with 12 random nucleotides. From the 5' RACE reads, TCRdb called clonotypes with MiXCR, one entry per CDR3 protein. This table holds 1.5 million to 2 million distinct CDR3 sequences, roughly two fifths found once. The sequencing input was blood. This chain connects TRBV27 to TRBJ1-2, with no clear D. The source is a human donor in good health. The CDR3 here is CASSLSAHFHGYTF. Written as DNA, the CDR3 is TGTGCCAGCAGTTTATCGGCCCATTTCCATGGCTACACCTTC.